One sample yielded the 26 T cell receptor beta chains listed below, sequenced in a study of neurological immune-mediated disorders. TCRdb called the 5' RACE reads again in MiXCR, with one record for every CDR3 protein. The sample shows around 25,000 distinct CDR3 sequences, roughly 12% of them seen only once. Sequences were obtained from PBMCs. The receptors derive from a woman in her forties with HTLV-1-associated myelopathy (HAM/TSP).

The chain links TRBV20-1 to TRBJ2-5; D is ambiguous. This CDR3 is built from 11 residues. Trimming took off 7 bases at V and 3 bases at J, with 9 bases between the two ends. Germline V gene lookup returns CDR1 DFQATT and CDR2 SNEGSKA (reference sequence). CDR3 protein: CSVVAEETQYF. CDR3 nucleotide sequence: TGCAGTGTGGTGGCGGAAGAGACCCAGTACTTC.

This clonotype was recorded at least ten times. This chain uses TRBV5-1 with TRBJ2-3; 7 nucleotides line up with TRBD1. The CDR3 totals 14 residues. Germline values: CDR1 SGHRS, CDR2 YFSETQ. J gave up 2 bases and V 2 bases, and 2 bases lay outside the gene matches. The CDR3 loop reads CASSLQGTTDTQYF. CDR3 nucleotides: TGCGCCAGCAGCTTACAGGGGACCACAGATACGCAGTATTTT.

Turning to this clonotype: This likely comes from a read error, as the CDR3 has no conserved phenylalanine or tryptophan at its end. J is TRBJ2-7 and V is TRBV4-1; D is unresolved. The V gene's germline CDR1 is MGHRA and CDR2 YSYEKL. V was cut by 3 bases and J by 3 bases, with 3 bases left in between. The CDR3 consists of 11 residues. Here the CDR3 reads CASSHYYEQYL. Here the CDR3 DNA reads TGCGCCAGCAGCCACTACTACGAGCAGTACTTA.

The chain employs TRBV2 and TRBJ1-5; D remains ambiguous. V was clipped by 3 bases and J by 6 bases, with 9 bases between them. This CDR3 is built from 13 residues. Germline values: CDR1 SNHLY, CDR2 FYNNEI. The CDR3 DNA reads as TGTGCCAGCAGTGAGGTTCAGATTCAGCCCCAGCATTTT. Encoded protein: CASSEVQIQPQHF. The variable domain in full, with the rest retrieved from reference TRBV2 and TRBJ1-5, is EPEVTQTPSHQVTQMGQEVILRCVPISNHLYFYWYRQILGQKVEFLVSFYNNEISEKSEIFDDQFSVERPDGSNFTLKIRSTKLEDSAMYFCASSEVQIQPQHFGDGTRLSIL.

This clonotype showed up many times. This rearrangement joins TRBV5-1 to TRBJ1-1; D perhaps matches TRBD1 (6 bases). The CDR3 contains 19 residues. V lost 0 bases and J 5 bases, leaving 26 bases between the germline ends. CDR1 and CDR2 (germline): SGHRS, YFSETQ. The CDR3: CASSLVLGRDLSGATEAFF. The DNA for the CDR3 is TGCGCCAGCAGCTTGGTCCTCGGCAGGGACTTATCGGGGGCGACTGAAGCTTTCTTT.

In this sample, this clonotype turned up many times. The chain joins TRBV11-2 to TRBJ2-3; 7 bases align to TRBD2. The CDR3 is 19 residues long. Trimming removed 3 bases from V and 2 bases from J; junction bases left unmatched: 17. Per the germline V gene, CDR1 is SGHAT and CDR2 is FQNNGV. DNA of the CDR3: TGTGCCAGCAGCTTCACCGCCCTGGGAAGCGGGGCAGACACAGATACGCAGTATTTT. This sequence encodes CASSFTALGSGADTDTQYF.

The V call is TRBV19, the J call TRBJ1-1; 11 bases align to TRBD1. Per germline, CDR1 LNHDA and CDR2 SQIVND (reference sequence). The CDR3 runs 16 residues. V shed 10 bases, J shed 3 bases, and the junction held 13 bases outside the gene matches. Written as DNA, the CDR3 is TGTGCCACGGTGGACAGGGGGCGTATTGGGGACACTGAAGCTTTCTTT. The encoded protein is CATVDRGRIGDTEAFF.

This clonotype came up many times. The chain recombines TRBV7-2 with TRBJ1-2; D remains unclear. Germline values: CDR1 SGHTA, CDR2 FQGNSA. The CDR3 is 13 residues long. V lost 1 base and J lost 7, with 10 bases in between. CDR3 in DNA: TGTGCCAGCAGCTTAGGAGAGAAGGGTGGCTACACCTTC. Its protein is CASSLGEKGGYTF.

This clonotype was recorded at least ten times. The gene calls are TRBV5-1 and TRBJ2-3; TRBD1 matches at 7 bases. CDR3 length: 16 amino acids. The germline V gene encodes CDR1 SGHRS and CDR2 YFSETQ. V trimming: 2 bases; J trimming: 2 bases; junction bases outside the gene matches: 8. DNA for the CDR3: TGCGCCAGCAGCTTAAAGGGACAGACTCCCACAGATACGCAGTATTTT. Its translation: CASSLKGQTPTDTQYF.

This clonotype was observed many times. The chain has TRBV6-5 and TRBJ1-5, with 9 bases fitting TRBD1. J was trimmed by 4 bases and V by 6 bases; bases with no gene match: 7. The CDR3 totals 15 residues. The germline CDR1 and CDR2 sequences are MNHEY and SVGAGI. The CDR3 region is CASSSQGAGNQPQHF. CDR3 nucleotide sequence: TGTGCCAGCAGCTCACAGGGGGCCGGGAATCAGCCCCAGCATTTT.

In its sample, this clonotype was seen many times. V is TRBV2 and J is TRBJ1-6, with TRBD1 identical over 7 bases. V lost 6 bases and J lost 8; bases outside the gene matches: 10. Germline loops: CDR1 SNHLY, CDR2 FYNNEI. The CDR3 has 15 amino acids. The CDR3 region has the DNA TGTGCCAGCAGACCACGACAGGGAGGGGATTCACCCCTCCACTTT. Its translation: CASRPRQGGDSPLHF.

There are many counts of this clonotype. The rearrangement joins TRBV20-1 to TRBJ1-5, with D possibly TRBD1 on 5 matching bases. This CDR3 region has 13 residues. Trimming removed 4 bases at V and 2 bases at J, with 9 bases between. Germline V gives CDR1 DFQATT, CDR2 SNEGSKA (reference sequence). CDR3 bases: TGCAGTGCTAAAGGGGACGGCAATCAGCCCCAGCATTTT. It specifies CSAKGDGNQPQHF.

The V gene is TRBV20-1, the J gene TRBJ2-1; D remains ambiguous. Germline CDR1 and CDR2: DFQATT and SNEGSKA (reference sequence). The CDR3 totals 16 residues. Trimming removed 0 bases at V and 8 bases at J, with 20 bases between. DNA for the CDR3: TGCAGTGCTAGAGATAAGGAGACAAGGGTTATCTATGAGCAGTTCTTC. This translates into CSARDKETRVIYEQFF.

This clonotype was found many times. The chain is built from TRBV10-3 and TRBJ1-1; D not certain. Trimming shortened V by 5 bases and J by 9 bases, and 13 bases separated the two germline ends. The CDR3 consists of 12 residues. CDR1 is ENHRY and CDR2 is SYGVKD in the germline V gene. The CDR3 region has the DNA TGTGCCATCAGTTCTTTTGAAGGTAAAGCTTTCTTT. As protein: CAISSFEGKAFF.

This clonotype was seen ten or more times. The chain is built from TRBV20-1 and TRBJ1-6; D is ambiguous. The V gene lost 0 bases and the J gene lost 8 bases, with 14 bases spanning the gap. Germline lookup yields CDR1 DFQATT and CDR2 SNEGSKA (reference sequence). The CDR3 runs 15 residues. CDR3 coding DNA: TGCAGTGCTAGAGATAACCGGGCCTTCGATTCACCCCTCCACTTT. Translating gives CSARDNRAFDSPLHF.

This clonotype was seen many times. J is TRBJ1-5 and V is TRBV5-1; perhaps TRBD1 as D (5 bases). With 4 bases removed from V and 2 bases from J, the gap between germline ends came to 7 bases. Germline CDR1 reads SGHRS; CDR2 reads YFSETQ. CDR3 length: 13 residues. The CDR3 DNA follows: TGCGCCAGCAGCAGGGACGGCAATCAGCCCCAGCATTTT. It codes for CASSRDGNQPQHF.

This clonotype was counted many times. The chain recombines TRBV9 with TRBJ2-5; the D gene is possibly TRBD2 (6 bases). There are 14 residues in the CDR3. Looked up from germline, CDR1 is SGDLS and CDR2 is YYNGEE. Trimming left V 0 bases short and J 4 bases short, with 10 bases between. For the CDR3, the DNA is TGTGCCAGCAGCGTAGTCCCCGGGGGAGAGACCCAGTACTTC. Amino acid sequence: CASSVVPGGETQYF. The whole variable domain, filled in from reference TRBV9 and TRBJ2-5, reads DSGVTQTPKHLITATGQRVTLRCSPRSGDLSVYWYQQSLDQGLQFLIQYYNGEERAKGNILERFSAQQFPDLHSELNLSSLELGDSALYFCASSVVPGGETQYFGPGTRLLVL.

This clonotype has at least ten counts. The chain employs TRBV3-1 and TRBJ1-1, with D unclear. The CDR3 runs 16 residues. CDR1 is LGHDT and CDR2 is YNNKEL in the germline V gene (reference sequence). The ends were cut back, 4 bases at V and 4 bases at J, with 19 bases in the middle. The CDR3 reads CASSPIRGSGSTEAFF. The CDR3 nucleotides read TGTGCCAGCAGCCCCATCCGTGGGTCGGGGAGCACTGAAGCTTTCTTT.

The genes are TRBV20-1 and TRBJ2-5; no clear D. This CDR3 has 14 amino acids. The germline V gene has CDR1 DFQATT and CDR2 SNEGSKA (reference sequence). The V end was cut by 0 bases, the J end by 2 bases, with 10 bases between. The CDR3 region is CSARDLMAQETQYF. CDR3 nucleotides: TGCAGTGCTAGAGATCTTATGGCACAAGAGACCCAGTACTTC.

This clonotype was picked up many times. CDR3 region: CASSPTGQVKNIQYF. CDR3 DNA sequence: TGCGCCAGCAGCCCTACAGGACAGGTGAAAAACATTCAGTACTTC. The chain employs TRBV5-1 and TRBJ2-4, with 7 bases matching TRBD1. Looked up from germline, CDR1 is SGHRS and CDR2 is YFSETQ. With V trimmed by 4 bases and J by 4 bases, 8 bases remained unmatched. This CDR3 contains 15 residues. Complete variable domain (other parts from reference TRBV5-1 and TRBJ2-4): KAGVTQTPRYLIKTRGQQVTLSCSPISGHRSVSWYQQTPGQGLQFLFEYFSETQRNKGNFPGRFSGRQFSNSRSEMNVSTLELGDSALYLCASSPTGQVKNIQYFGAGTRLSVL.

This clonotype occurred many times. The chain combines TRBV5-1 with TRBJ1-4; 8 bases align to TRBD1. Germline CDR1 is SGHRS and CDR2 is YFSETQ. This CDR3 is 15 amino acids long. Trimming removed 3 bases from V and 8 bases from J; junction bases left unmatched: 9. CDR3 in amino acids: CASSYQGQETEKLFF. CDR3 sequence (DNA): TGCGCCAGCAGCTACCAGGGACAGGAGACGGAAAAACTGTTTTTT.

In this sample, this clonotype turned up many times. V gene TRBV24-1 combines with J gene TRBJ2-5; D not certain. Germline CDR1 is KGHDR and CDR2 is SFDVKD. V lost 12 bases and J lost 5, with 12 bases in between. The CDR3 spans 11 residues. The chain's CDR3 is CAPTVQETQYF. CDR3 nucleotide sequence: TGTGCCCCGACGGTCCAGGAGACCCAGTACTTC.

This clonotype was seen repeatedly, ten times or more. This sequence joins TRBV5-6 and TRBJ2-5; D is unclear. This CDR3 contains 15 residues. CDR1 and CDR2 from the germline V gene are SGHDT and YYEEEE. V lost 0 bases, J lost 5 bases, and 14 bases lay in between. This CDR3 is CASSLVSAYGETQYF. CDR3 coding DNA: TGTGCCAGCAGCTTGGTCAGCGCCTATGGGGAGACCCAGTACTTC.

Many counts were recorded for this clonotype. This chain joins TRBV7-8 and TRBJ1-6; D is uncertain. Germline V gives CDR1 SGHVS, CDR2 FQNEAQ. CDR3 length equals 14 residues. The V gene lost 5 bases and the J gene lost 6 bases, with 11 bases spanning the gap. In DNA, the CDR3 is TGTGCCAGCAGCCGCGGGAAGGGTAATTCACCCCTCCACTTT. It yields the protein CASSRGKGNSPLHF.

This clonotype was seen at least ten times. The V call is TRBV20-1, the J call TRBJ1-2, with D perhaps matching TRBD1 (6 bases). The CDR3 covers 13 residues. The V and J ends lost 7 bases and 3 bases respectively, with 15 bases between them. Germline lookup yields CDR1 DFQATT and CDR2 SNEGSKA (reference sequence). This chain's CDR3 is CSVAQGSDYGYTF. As DNA, the CDR3 is TGCAGTGTCGCACAGGGTTCAGACTATGGCTACACCTTC.

This chain joins TRBV5-1 and TRBJ1-1, with 7 bases identical to TRBD1. V was pared by 8 bases and J by 4 bases, with 11 bases of the junction left unmatched. This CDR3 comprises 14 residues. The germline gives CDR1 SGHRS, CDR2 YFSETQ. CDR3 loop: CASRLAGGGTEAFF. DNA of the CDR3: TGCGCCAGTAGATTGGCAGGGGGGGGCACTGAAGCTTTCTTT. The full variable domain, its missing parts supplied by reference TRBV5-1 and TRBJ1-1, is KAGVTQTPRYLIKTRGQQVTLSCSPISGHRSVSWYQQTPGQGLQFLFEYFSETQRNKGNFPGRFSGRQFSNSRSEMNVSTLELGDSALYLCASRLAGGGTEAFFGQGTRLTVV.